This T cell receptor beta chain was retrieved from a study of blood T cell repertoires in COVID-19. Trimming shortened V by 6 bases and J by 4 bases, and 10 bases separated the two germline ends. The CDR3 spans 13 residues. In germline, CDR1 is MNHEY, CDR2 SVGAGI. TCRdb's copy holds only in-frame clones and misses some; the assay was immunoSEQ multiplex PCR. The sample holds hundreds of thousands of clones; 85% to 90% are singletons and the top ten take 7.8%. This TCR derives from a woman between 50 and 59 years old with COVID-19, enrolled during active disease. The chain employs TRBV6-5 and TRBJ2-1; D is ambiguous. The sequencing sample was made of peripheral blood. The CDR3 protein is CASSSYTYNEQFF. CDR3 coding DNA: TGTGCCAGCAGCTCCTATACGTACAATGAGCAGTTCTTC.